Below are 31 T cell receptor beta chains sequenced from a single sample in a study of glioma-infiltrating T cells. The iRepertoire nested amplicon-rescue multiplex PCR amplified TCR alpha and beta CDR3s from RNA. MiXCR, applied by TCRdb to the multiplex PCR reads, yields one record per CDR3 protein. The sample includes around 97,000 distinct CDR3 sequences, around 28% of them seen just once. Material: glioma tissue, nonneoplastic brain tissue, or PBMCs (not recorded which). These receptors all come from a human donor with low-grade glioma or glioblastoma, undergoing nonglioma brain surgery, or in good health (not recorded which).

This clonotype came up many times. The rearrangement uses TRBV20-1 and TRBJ1-2; 9 nucleotides line up with TRBD1. After removal of 5 bases from V and 4 bases from J, the junction contained 8 bases not matched to a gene. This CDR3 is built from 14 residues. Germline assignment: CDR1 DFQATT and CDR2 SNEGSKA (reference sequence). Here the CDR3 reads CSAANRGLGYGYTF. The CDR3 DNA sequence: TGCAGTGCTGCCAACAGGGGGCTAGGCTATGGCTACACCTTC.

On this clonotype itself: A much larger clone differs from this one at a single base, so this may be a read error. The V gene is TRBV12-3 or TRBV12-4, the J gene TRBJ2-3, with TRBD2 as a possible D gene (5 bases). Trimming pared 9 bases from V and 3 bases from J, leaving 7 bases between. The CDR3 runs 11 residues. The CDR3 spells CARRATDTQYF. The CDR3 coding sequence is TGTGCCAGGAGGGCGACAGATACGCAGTATTTT.

On this clonotype itself: A much larger clone lies a single base off, so this may be a read error. The rearrangement uses TRBV28 and TRBJ2-1, with 16 bases identical to TRBD2. CDR3 size: 15 residues. CDR1 MDHEN and CDR2 SYDVKM come from the germline V gene. V shed 6 bases and J 12 bases; nucleotides not matched to a gene: 8. The CDR3 is CASSSVGLAGGLQFF. The DNA of the CDR3 is TGTGCCAGCAGCTCCGTGGGACTAGCGGGGGGGCTGCAGTTCTTC.

The chain couples TRBV6-1 to TRBJ2-3, with 8 bases aligning to TRBD2. Germline CDR1 MNHNS, CDR2 SASEGT. V dropped 4 bases and J dropped 1; count of bases not matched to a gene: 7. This CDR3 has 16 residues. CDR3 protein: CASSVDSGVGTDTQYF. Written as DNA, the CDR3 is TGTGCCAGCAGTGTTGATAGCGGGGTCGGCACAGATACGCAGTATTTT.

This clonotype was counted ten times or more. The rearrangement links TRBV2 to TRBJ2-1, with no clear D. The CDR3 is 14 residues long. V gave up 4 bases and J gave up 6 bases, with 13 bases separating them. Germline values: CDR1 SNHLY, CDR2 FYNNEI. The CDR3 DNA is TGTGCCAGCAGTGTGAACTTCTCTGGCAATGAGCAGTTCTTC. The encoded protein is CASSVNFSGNEQFF. The whole variable domain, filled in from reference TRBV2 and TRBJ2-1, reads EPEVTQTPSHQVTQMGQEVILRCVPISNHLYFYWYRQILGQKVEFLVSFYNNEISEKSEIFDDQFSVERPDGSNFTLKIRSTKLEDSAMYFCASSVNFSGNEQFFGPGTRLTVL.

Of note for this clonotype: This may be a read error: a much more frequent sequence differs by one nucleotide. The gene calls are TRBV7-6 and TRBJ2-2; 15 nucleotides agree with TRBD2. Per the germline V gene, CDR1 is SGHVS and CDR2 is FNYEAQ. The length of the CDR3 is 18 residues. This CDR3 reads CASSSRTSGGAYPGELLF. Here the CDR3 DNA reads TGTGCCAGCAGCTCTAGGACTAGCGGGGGGGCATACCCCGGGGAGCTGCTTTTT.

This clonotype occurred many times. The chain carries TRBV7-2 and TRBJ1-2, with a possible D match to TRBD1 (6 bases). This CDR3 contains 12 residues. The germline V and J ends were trimmed by 3 bases and 7 bases, with 9 bases remaining between them. Germline CDR1 reads SGHTA; CDR2 reads FQGNSA. The CDR3 coding sequence is TGTGCCAGCAGCTTGGGGGGGGCTGGCTACACCTTC. This translates into CASSLGGAGYTF.

This clonotype occurred many times. The chain employs TRBV6-1 and TRBJ1-6; TRBD1 is a possible D gene (5 bases). V dropped 5 bases and J dropped 10 bases, with 18 bases sitting between them. CDR1 and CDR2 from the germline V gene are MNHNS and SASEGT. The CDR3 has 15 residues. Here the CDR3 DNA reads TGTGCCAGCAGTTCAGCCCGGGACCTGAGGTCACCCCTCCACTTT. Its translation: CASSSARDLRSPLHF.

Notes on this clonotype: A clone one base away is much larger, so this may be a read error. The V gene is TRBV6-2 or TRBV6-3, the J gene TRBJ2-3; D is unresolved. V lost 5 bases and J lost 2, with 14 bases in between. The CDR3 has 15 residues. Germline V CDR1 and CDR2: MNHEY, SVGEGT. CDR3 in amino acids: CASSVLHGYTDTQYF. CDR3 sequence (DNA): TGTGCCAGCAGTGTACTCCATGGGTACACAGATACGCAGTATTTT.

V and J are TRBV4-2 and TRBJ2-5; D is ambiguous. Looked up from germline, CDR1 is LGHNA and CDR2 is YNFKEQ. The CDR3 contains 14 residues. Trimming took 5 bases from V and 2 from J, leaving 12 bases between them. The CDR3 loop is CASSLWSDQETQYF. CDR3 bases: TGTGCCAGCAGCTTGTGGTCAGATCAAGAGACCCAGTACTTC.

This clonotype has ten or more counts. The CDR3 reads CATSDTKEGDFARETQYF. The CDR3 bases are TGTGCCACCAGTGATACCAAAGAGGGGGATTTTGCAAGAGAGACCCAGTACTTC. This chain joins TRBV24-1 and TRBJ2-5; a weak D match, TRBD1 (6 bases). Trimming pared 3 bases from V and 4 bases from J, leaving 23 bases between. Germline CDR1 KGHDR, CDR2 SFDVKD. The CDR3 spans 18 residues.

There are many counts of this clonotype. The genes are TRBV11-2 and TRBJ1-1; D gene uncertain. The CDR3 sequence is 14 residues long. Germline loops: CDR1 SGHAT, CDR2 FQNNGV. Trimming removed 5 bases at V and 4 bases at J, with 14 bases between. CDR3 amino acids: CASSPTLVGTEAFF. Written as DNA, the CDR3 is TGTGCCAGCAGCCCCACTCTGGTTGGCACTGAAGCTTTCTTT. Combining the CDR3 with reference TRBV11-2 and TRBJ1-1 gives the whole variable domain EAGVAQSPRYKIIEKRQSVAFWCNPISGHATLYWYQQILGQGPKLLIQFQNNGVVDDSQLPKDRFSAERLKGVDSTLKIQPAKLEDSAVYLCASSPTLVGTEAFFGQGTRLTVV.

This clonotype was seen ten or more times. The CDR3 nucleotides are TGTGCCAGCAGCTTGGACAGGCCTTGGGGTGGCTACACCTTC. Amino acids: CASSLDRPWGGYTF. This chain connects TRBV7-9 to TRBJ1-2; 7 positions agree with TRBD1. This CDR3 contains 14 residues. CDR1 and CDR2 (germline): SEHNR, FQNEAQ (reference sequence). The trim removed 3 bases at V and 7 bases at J, leaving 8 bases unmatched.

In this sample, this clonotype turned up many times. The chain uses TRBV4-3 and TRBJ2-3, with D perhaps matching TRBD1 or TRBD2 (5 bases each). This CDR3 contains 15 residues. Germline V gene sequence: CDR1 LGHNA, CDR2 YSLEER. Trimming removed 0 bases at V and 6 bases at J, with 13 bases between. The chain's CDR3 is CASSQDGQRRDTQYF. The CDR3 coding sequence is TGCGCCAGCAGCCAAGATGGACAAAGGAGGGATACGCAGTATTTT.

The chain joins TRBV18 to TRBJ2-5; 10 nucleotides align to TRBD1. Germline V CDR1 and CDR2: KGHSH, LQKENI. V shed 4 bases and J 9 bases; nucleotides not matched to a gene: 14. The CDR3 length is 16 residues. CDR3 protein: CASSLRGDRGPRAQYF. The CDR3 DNA follows: TGTGCCAGCTCACTCCGTGGGGACAGGGGACCTAGGGCCCAGTACTTC.

This chain joins TRBV5-6 and TRBJ1-5, with TRBD1 identical over 7 bases. CDR3 length: 14 residues. J lost 3 bases, V lost 6 bases, and 6 bases had no gene match. Germline CDR1 and CDR2: SGHDT and YYEEEE. The CDR3 DNA reads as TGTGCCAGCACCCGACAGGGTATCAATCAGCCCCAGCATTTT. It codes for CASTRQGINQPQHF.

About this clonotype: As the CDR3 is not closed by the conserved phenylalanine or tryptophan, this likely results from a read error. This sequence joins TRBV5-6 and TRBJ1-2; the D is unclear. The CDR3 runs to 14 residues. Germline lookup yields CDR1 SGHDT and CDR2 YYEEEE. Trimming took off 0 bases at V and 4 bases at J, with 10 bases between the two ends. CDR3 sequence: CASSLEFISYGYTL. DNA of the CDR3: TGTGCCAGCAGCTTGGAATTCATTTCCTATGGCTACACCCTC.

With respect to this clonotype: A much larger clone differs from this one at a single base, so this may be a read error. The chain joins TRBV7-2 to TRBJ1-3; no firm D call. The CDR3 consists of 12 residues. Germline lookup yields CDR1 SGHTA and CDR2 FQGNSA. V shed 7 bases and J shed 0 bases, with 4 bases lying between them. The CDR3 is CASIDSGNTIYF. The CDR3 coding sequence is TGTGCCAGCATAGACTCTGGAAACACCATATATTTT.

The chain carries TRBV7-9 and TRBJ1-4; D is unresolved. Germline assignment: CDR1 SEHNR and CDR2 FQNEAQ (reference sequence). This CDR3 comprises 12 residues. Trimming pared 4 bases from V and 4 bases from J, leaving 4 bases between. CDR3 in amino acids: CASSSINEKLFF. As DNA, the CDR3 is TGTGCCAGCAGCTCAATTAATGAAAAACTGTTTTTT.

This rearrangement joins TRBV19 to TRBJ2-3; D not resolved. This CDR3 is built from 13 residues. Per germline, CDR1 LNHDA and CDR2 SQIVND (reference sequence). With 7 bases removed from V and 2 bases from J, the gap between germline ends came to 10 bases. The CDR3 sequence: CASMVGPTDTQYF. In DNA, the CDR3 is TGTGCCAGTATGGTCGGTCCCACAGATACGCAGTATTTT.

At least ten counts were recorded for this clonotype. This chain connects TRBV6-1 to TRBJ2-3; 12 bases match TRBD2. From germline, CDR1 is MNHNS and CDR2 SASEGT. The CDR3 has 14 amino acids. J gave up 7 bases and V 7 bases, and 6 bases lay outside the gene matches. CDR3 residues: CASNPGLAGHTQYF. The CDR3 DNA sequence: TGTGCCAGCAATCCCGGACTAGCGGGGCATACGCAGTATTTT.

To note about this clonotype: This may stem from a read error, because a much larger clone lies one nucleotide away. The conserved phenylalanine or tryptophan normally closing the CDR3 is absent here, so this likely arose from a read error. V gene TRBV20-1 combines with J gene TRBJ1-6, with D possibly matching TRBD1 (5 bases). Trimming pared 3 bases from V and 10 bases from J, leaving 13 bases between. Germline V lookup: CDR1 DFQATT, CDR2 SNEGSKA (reference sequence). The CDR3 extends over 13 amino acids. The CDR3 sequence: CSASRGDGSPLHL. Here the CDR3 DNA reads TGCAGTGCTAGTAGAGGGGACGGGTCACCCCTCCACCTT.

This clonotype was seen repeatedly, ten times or more. The chain has TRBV7-8 and TRBJ1-5, with D uncertain. From germline, CDR1 is SGHVS and CDR2 FQNEAQ. Trimming pared 1 base from V and 8 bases from J, leaving 9 bases between. The length of the CDR3 is 13 residues. This chain's CDR3 is CASSLGLLEPQHF. CDR3 in DNA: TGTGCCAGCAGCTTAGGGCTGCTGGAGCCCCAGCATTTT.

In this sample, this clonotype turned up a few times. The chain combines TRBV12-3 or TRBV12-4 with TRBJ1-2, with a weak D call TRBD1 (5 bases). Trimming removed 9 bases at V and 1 base at J, with 9 bases between. CDR3 length: 12 amino acids. The CDR3 is CASTRDNYGYTF. CDR3 DNA sequence: TGTGCCAGTACCAGGGATAACTATGGCTACACCTTC.

This clonotype occurred many times. The V and J genes are TRBV29-1 and TRBJ2-7; D may be TRBD1 (6 bases). Germline V gene lookup returns CDR1 SQVTM and CDR2 ANQGSEA. Trimming stripped 7 bases from V and 3 bases from J, with 19 bases between. The CDR3 loop spans 14 amino acids. The CDR3 nucleotides read TGCAGCGCGAAGGGGGTGGATTCCTACTACGAGCAGTACTTC. Translating gives CSAKGVDSYYEQYF.

The chain uses TRBV11-2 and TRBJ1-6; D call uncertain. The germline CDR1 and CDR2 sequences are SGHAT and FQNNGV. Deletions cut 1 base from V and 13 bases from J, with 17 bases between. The CDR3 length is 15 residues. CDR3 DNA: TGTGCCAGCAGCTTAGCCCCAGACGAGGCTAGCCCCCTCCACTTT. It encodes CASSLAPDEASPLHF.

This chain uses TRBV2 with TRBJ2-1; D assignment may be TRBD1 or TRBD2 (6 bases each). The V end was cut by 6 bases, the J end by 6 bases, with 9 bases between. Looked up from germline, CDR1 is SNHLY and CDR2 is FYNNEI. This CDR3 region has 12 residues. The CDR3 DNA sequence: TGTGCCAGCAGCGGGGGCCCCAATGAGCAGTTCTTC. Its translation: CASSGGPNEQFF.

Comments on this clonotype: A read error may be the cause here, since a much bigger clone is one base away. The chain combines TRBV6-1 with TRBJ2-1; TRBD1 is a possible D gene (7 bases). The J call is doubtful: the DNA matches TRBJ2-5 better. This CDR3 is built from 15 residues. Per the germline V gene, CDR1 is MNHNS and CDR2 is SASEGT. The DNA of the CDR3 is TGTGCCAGCATACCTCAGGGGGGAGTTCAAGAGACCCAGTACTTC. Its translation is CASIPQGGVQETQYF.

This clonotype came up many times. The rearrangement links TRBV6-1 to TRBJ2-7; weak D call: TRBD1 (5 bases). The germline CDR1 and CDR2 sequences are MNHNS and SASEGT. The CDR3 has 13 amino acids. Trimming shortened V by 8 bases and J by 3 bases, and 14 bases separated the two germline ends. The CDR3 sequence is CASFSGPLYEQYF. DNA of the CDR3: TGTGCCAGCTTCTCAGGGCCCCTCTACGAGCAGTACTTC.

This clonotype was picked up many times. This rearrangement joins TRBV6-1 to TRBJ2-7; 7 bases fit TRBD1. V trimming: 5 bases; J trimming: 3 bases; junction bases outside the gene matches: 7. CDR1 and CDR2 from the germline V gene are MNHNS and SASEGT. The CDR3 length is 14 residues. The CDR3 region is CASSLGGRGYEQYF. CDR3 bases: TGTGCCAGCAGTTTAGGGGGCCGTGGCTACGAGCAGTACTTC.

V usage is TRBV4-1 and J usage is TRBJ2-3, with D possibly matching TRBD2 (6 bases). This CDR3 contains 15 residues. V lost 5 bases and J lost 0, with 12 bases in between. CDR1 is MGHRA and CDR2 is YSYEKL in the germline V gene. DNA of the CDR3: TGCGCCAGCAGCTTTAAAGGGACTAGCACAGATACGCAGTATTTT. It translates to CASSFKGTSTDTQYF.